Following are 24 T cell receptor beta chains from one sample sequenced in a study of T-cell memory formation after mild COVID-19. TCRdb re-called the 5' RACE reads with MiXCR, one entry per CDR3 protein. The sample consists of around 200,000 distinct CDR3 sequences, more than 9% of them appearing once. The sequenced sample consisted of PBMCs or a T cell subset sorted from them (not recorded which). The receptors were sampled from a young man who had mild COVID-19 (a few samples of this study predate the infection). Cell type and time point are not known.

This rearrangement joins TRBV6-5 to TRBJ2-3; perhaps D is TRBD1 or TRBD2 (5 bases each). V was clipped by 5 bases and J by 6 bases, with 21 bases between them. Germline V lookup: CDR1 MNHEY, CDR2 SVGAGI. This CDR3 is 16 amino acids long. The CDR3 bases are TGTGCCAGCAGTGTCTCCCCGACTCTCGGGGCCGATACGCAGTATTTT. It translates to CASSVSPTLGADTQYF.

V and J are TRBV4-1 and TRBJ2-2; TRBD1 aligns across 11 bases. After removal of 4 bases from V and 6 bases from J, the junction contained 13 bases not matched to a gene. This CDR3 region has 18 residues. Germline V gene data show CDR1 as MGHRA and CDR2 as YSYEKL. The CDR3 DNA reads as TGCGCCAGCAGCCTTTATCCGGCCGGACAGGGGGCTTCCGGGGAGCTGTTTTTT. Translation: CASSLYPAGQGASGELFF.

This clonotype has more than one count but fewer than ten. This chain connects TRBV5-1 to TRBJ2-1; 7 nucleotides agree with TRBD2. V shed 5 bases and J 2 bases; nucleotides not matched to a gene: 7. Germline CDR1 and CDR2: SGHRS and YFSETQ. This CDR3 has 15 residues. The CDR3 coding sequence is TGCGCCAGCAGGGCGGGACTACTGACCTACAATGAGCAGTTCTTC. Translation gives CASRAGLLTYNEQFF.

This clonotype showed up just a few times. The chain couples TRBV7-9 to TRBJ2-7; D not certain. This CDR3 region has 13 residues. Germline V gives CDR1 SEHNR, CDR2 FQNEAQ (reference sequence). V was clipped by 3 bases and J by 3 bases, with 9 bases between them. CDR3 residues: CASSFGQHYEQYV. The CDR3 DNA sequence: TGTGCCAGCAGCTTCGGGCAGCACTACGAGCAGTACGTC.

This clonotype was observed at least ten times. The CDR3 DNA reads TGTGCCAGCAGCTTAGATCTCGGAGGAGGGCAGACCCAGTACTTC. This encodes CASSLDLGGGQTQYF. The V and J genes are TRBV11-2 and TRBJ2-5; the D gene is possibly TRBD2 (6 bases). Looked up from germline, CDR1 is SGHAT and CDR2 is FQNNGV. This CDR3 region has 15 residues. Trimming took 0 bases from V and 6 from J, leaving 14 bases between them.

The chain uses TRBV7-7 and TRBJ2-2; D is undetermined. In germline, CDR1 is SSHAT, CDR2 FNYEAQ (reference sequence). The CDR3 has 17 residues. Trimming pared 4 bases from V and 3 bases from J, leaving 18 bases between. The CDR3 DNA reads TGTGCCAGCAGCTCCTACCCTGGGTCCCGCTACACCGGGGAGCTGTTTTTT. It yields the protein CASSSYPGSRYTGELFF.

The chain links TRBV5-4 to TRBJ2-3; D may be TRBD2 (6 bases). Trimming took 4 bases from V and 3 from J, leaving 15 bases between them. The CDR3 consists of 15 residues. Germline CDR1 is SGHNT and CDR2 is YYREEE (reference sequence). The CDR3 spells CASSPISRGTDTQYF. In DNA form, the CDR3 reads TGTGCCAGCAGCCCCATCTCCCGGGGGACAGATACGCAGTATTTT.

Many counts were recorded for this clonotype. The V gene is TRBV4-1, the J gene TRBJ2-5; possible D gene TRBD2, 5 bases. The germline V gene encodes CDR1 MGHRA and CDR2 YSYEKL. The CDR3 sequence is 15 residues long. V was shortened by 0 bases and J by 4 bases, with 12 bases between the two germline ends. The CDR3, as DNA: TGCGCCAGCAGCCAAGATCCCAGAGGAGGAGAGACCCAGTACTTC. Translation: CASSQDPRGGETQYF.

This rearrangement joins TRBV7-2 to TRBJ1-5, with TRBD1 as a possible D gene (5 bases). The CDR3 has 15 residues. In germline, CDR1 is SGHTA, CDR2 FQGNSA. V lost 5 bases, J lost 6 bases, and 17 bases lay in between. CDR3 region: CASSQRQGEAQPQHF. CDR3 DNA: TGTGCCAGCAGCCAGAGGCAGGGAGAGGCTCAGCCCCAGCATTTT.

This clonotype was seen a few times. V usage is TRBV7-2 and J usage is TRBJ2-2; the match to TRBD2 covers 10 bases. Germline loops: CDR1 SGHTA, CDR2 FQGNSA. Losses at the gene ends were 4 bases for V and 5 bases for J; bases not matched to a gene: 4. The CDR3 is 15 residues long. CDR3 sequence (DNA): TGTGCCAGCAGCTCGTTAGCGGGGGGTACCGGGGAGCTGTTTTTT. Encoded protein: CASSSLAGGTGELFF. The variable domain in full, with the rest retrieved from reference TRBV7-2 and TRBJ2-2, is GAGVSQSPSNKVTEKGKDVELRCDPISGHTALYWYRQSLGQGLEFLIYFQGNSAPDKSGLPSDRFSAERTGGSVSTLTIQRTQQEDSAVYLCASSSLAGGTGELFFGEGSRLTVL.

To note about this clonotype: A much larger clone lies one base from this, so it may be a read error. CDR3 DNA sequence: TGCGCCAGCAGCCAAGGAAAAGGGGGCGCCGGCTATGGCTACACCTTC. It yields the protein CASSQGKGGAGYGYTF. The chain uses TRBV4-1 and TRBJ1-2; 7 bases are shared with TRBD1. The CDR3 is 16 residues long. V was pared by 1 base and J by 4 bases, with 9 bases of the junction left unmatched. The germline V gene has CDR1 MGHRA and CDR2 YSYEKL.

In regard to this clonotype: The junction shows a germline mismatch at one end, possibly a read error. The genes are TRBV29-1 and TRBJ1-3; possibly TRBD1 for D (5 bases). CDR1 is SQVTM, CDR2 ANQGSEA, per germline. This CDR3 comprises 11 residues. The DNA of the CDR3 is TGCAGCGCCGCCCCAGGGCCCCCTAGAGATTTT. Protein sequence: CSAAPGPPRDF.

This clonotype was seen a handful of times. The chain carries TRBV7-3 and TRBJ1-1, with 7 bases identical to TRBD1. The CDR3 contains 13 residues. The J segment lost 5 bases and the V segment lost 5 bases, leaving 5 bases of the junction unmatched. Germline lookup yields CDR1 SGHTA and CDR2 FQGTGA. This chain's CDR3 is CASSIQGWTEAFF. The CDR3 DNA reads as TGTGCCAGCAGCATACAGGGGTGGACTGAAGCTTTCTTT.

Points on this clonotype: An end of the junction differs from the germline gene, which may be a read error. The rearrangement joins TRBV5-8 to TRBJ2-7; possibly TRBD2 for D (5 bases). CDR3 length equals 12 residues. From germline, CDR1 is SGHTS and CDR2 YDEGEE. Written as DNA, the CDR3 is TGTGCCAGCAGATACTCAATCTCTAGCTGGGACTTC. This translates into CASRYSISSWDF.

This clonotype has ten or more counts. This chain connects TRBV4-1 to TRBJ2-5; D is uncertain. V was trimmed by 6 bases and J by 5 bases, leaving 22 bases between them. Per the germline V gene, CDR1 is MGHRA and CDR2 is YSYEKL. This CDR3 contains 16 residues. The CDR3 coding sequence is TGCGCCAGCAGTGGAGACGGGTTCTCTGCGCCCGAGACCCAGTACTTC. Protein: CASSGDGFSAPETQYF.

V and J are TRBV11-2 and TRBJ1-1; unclear D gene. The CDR3 has 14 amino acids. Trimming pared 3 bases from V and 4 bases from J, leaving 12 bases between. Germline CDR1 and CDR2: SGHAT and FQNNGV. DNA for the CDR3: TGTGCCAGCAGCTTCAGCCCGGGAACCACTGAAGCTTTCTTT. Residues: CASSFSPGTTEAFF.

This chain links TRBV7-2 with TRBJ1-5, with 7 positions matching TRBD1. V lost 4 bases, J lost 0 bases, and 9 bases stayed unmatched. Germline V gene lookup returns CDR1 SGHTA and CDR2 FQGNSA. The length of the CDR3 is 17 residues. In DNA, the CDR3 is TGTGCCAGCAGCTCCCGGACAGGAAGAAATAGCAATCAGCCCCAGCATTTT. As protein: CASSSRTGRNSNQPQHF.

This clonotype has only a few counts. V is TRBV12-3 or TRBV12-4 and J is TRBJ1-1, with D tentatively TRBD1 (5 bases). The CDR3 is 13 amino acids. V was clipped by 3 bases and J by 7 bases, with 12 bases between them. The CDR3 reads CASSFAGVLEAFF. The CDR3 DNA sequence: TGTGCCAGCAGTTTTGCGGGGGTTCTTGAAGCTTTCTTT.

The V call is TRBV19, the J call TRBJ1-6; D not resolved. Germline V lookup: CDR1 LNHDA, CDR2 SQIVND (reference sequence). CDR3 length equals 12 residues. V was clipped by 8 bases and J by 4 bases, with 6 bases between them. The CDR3 loop reads CASSEYNSPLHF. The CDR3 bases are TGTGCCAGTTCCGAATATAATTCACCCCTCCACTTT.

This clonotype has only a few counts. This chain joins TRBV6-5 and TRBJ2-3, with 8 nucleotides matching TRBD2. The V segment lost 6 bases and the J segment 1 base; nucleotides outside the gene matches: 3. The CDR3 spans 14 residues. Germline V lookup: CDR1 MNHEY, CDR2 SVGAGI. The CDR3 DNA reads as TGTGCCAGCAGGCCAGCGGGGGGCACAGATACGCAGTATTTT. It is translated as CASRPAGGTDTQYF.

This clonotype was seen more than once but under ten times. The V call is TRBV5-1, the J call TRBJ1-5, with unresolved D. Germline V gives CDR1 SGHRS, CDR2 YFSETQ. This CDR3 contains 13 residues. Trimming removed 2 bases at V and 2 bases at J, with 5 bases between. Here the CDR3 DNA reads TGCGCCAGCAGCTTCCAGGGCAATCAGCCCCAGCATTTT. As protein: CASSFQGNQPQHF. The variable domain in full, completed from reference TRBV5-1 and TRBJ1-5, reads KAGVTQTPRYLIKTRGQQVTLSCSPISGHRSVSWYQQTPGQGLQFLFEYFSETQRNKGNFPGRFSGRQFSNSRSEMNVSTLELGDSALYLCASSFQGNQPQHFGDGTRLSIL.

The chain uses TRBV5-1 and TRBJ2-1; the match to TRBD2 covers 12 bases. Germline V gene lookup returns CDR1 SGHRS and CDR2 YFSETQ. CDR3 length equals 16 residues. V dropped 1 base and J dropped 6; count of bases not matched to a gene: 5. Here the CDR3 reads CASSLRLAGGPNEQFF. The CDR3, as DNA: TGCGCCAGCAGCTTGCGTCTAGCGGGGGGGCCCAATGAGCAGTTCTTC.

J is TRBJ2-6 and V is TRBV5-8, with 8 bases aligning to TRBD1. The CDR3 consists of 19 residues. Germline CDR1 and CDR2: SGHTS and YDEGEE. The V and J ends lost 4 bases and 2 bases, in that order; junction bases with no gene match: 14. The CDR3 loop reads CASSKTPGQAAPGANVLTF. CDR3 sequence (DNA): TGTGCCAGCAGCAAAACACCGGGACAGGCGGCTCCTGGGGCCAACGTCCTGACTTTC. Full variable domain (outside the CDR3, taken from reference TRBV5-8 and TRBJ2-6): EAGVTQSPTHLIKTRGQQATLRCSPISGHTSVYWYQQALGLGLQFLLWYDEGEERNRGNFPPRFSGRQFPNYSSELNVNALELEDSALYLCASSKTPGQAAPGANVLTFGAGSRLTVL.

The sample holds a few counts of this clonotype. The chain couples TRBV6-2 or TRBV6-3 to TRBJ1-5; D not certain. CDR3 length equals 13 residues. The germline CDR1 and CDR2 sequences are MNHEY and SVGEGT. V shed 7 bases and J shed 3 bases, with 10 bases lying between them. This chain's CDR3 is CASTWTDNQPQHF. For the CDR3, the DNA is TGTGCCAGCACCTGGACGGACAATCAGCCCCAGCATTTT.